These 5 T cell receptor beta chains share one sample of origin, sequenced in a study of shared clonotypes between healthy human individuals (dated by TCRdb to about 2020). Library method: the immunoSEQ multiplex PCR assay. TCRdb took over this immuneACCESS table, retaining in-frame rearrangements with V and J assigned. Such tables are incomplete; in checked studies, under half of the missing clones stem from an unresolved V gene, and the remainder is unexplained. This sample holds roughly 1 million clones; approximately 76% were observed only once. The ten largest clones capture less than 1.5% of the sample. Sequencing was performed on memory CD4+ T cells sorted from blood. The sample's cell subset or site, from its label and the paper: CD45RA-negative fraction. Receptors originate from a man between 18 and 35 years old in good health.

This clone was observed once. V is TRBV2 and J is TRBJ1-4, with a weak D call TRBD1 (6 bases). This CDR3 contains 16 residues. Trimming shortened V by 7 bases and J by 7 bases, and 22 bases separated the two germline ends. CDR1 is SNHLY, CDR2 FYNNEI, per germline. CDR3 DNA sequence: TGTGCCAGCATGGGGGCAGGGGCGCAGGCGGTTGAAAAACTGTTTTTT. Protein product: CASMGAGAQAVEKLFF. The whole variable domain, remainder taken from reference TRBV2 and TRBJ1-4, is EPEVTQTPSHQVTQMGQEVILRCVPISNHLYFYWYRQILGQKVEFLVSFYNNEISEKSEIFDDQFSVERPDGSNFTLKIRSTKLEDSAMYFCASMGAGAQAVEKLFFGSGTQLSVL.

The chain combines TRBV10-2 with TRBJ1-6; D is undetermined. The ends were cut back, 2 bases at V and 5 bases at J, with 7 bases in the middle. The germline gives CDR1 WSHSY, CDR2 SAAADI. This CDR3 is built from 14 residues. The CDR3 spells CASSEVTDNSPLHF. In nucleotides, the CDR3 is TGCGCCAGCAGTGAGGTAACGGATAATTCACCCCTCCACTTT.

This clone has a count of ten or more. J is TRBJ2-5 and V is TRBV5-1; TRBD1 is a possible D gene (6 bases). Trimming left V 3 bases short and J 5 bases short, with 14 bases between. Per germline, CDR1 SGHRS and CDR2 YFSETQ. The CDR3 contains 14 residues. As DNA, the CDR3 is TGCGCCAGCAGCTCCCAGGGGATGACGGAGACCCAGTACTTC. It translates to CASSSQGMTETQYF.

This rearrangement joins TRBV5-4 to TRBJ1-2; D remains ambiguous. This CDR3 spans 15 amino acids. The germline CDR1 and CDR2 sequences are SGHNT and YYREEE (reference sequence). Trimming cost V 4 bases and J 7 bases, with 20 bases left between them. The CDR3: CASSRGIGEDFGYTF. CDR3 sequence (DNA): TGTGCCAGCAGCCGTGGAATCGGGGAGGACTTTGGCTACACCTTC.

The rearrangement uses TRBV6-7 and TRBJ2-5; 10 bases are a match to TRBD2. TRBV6-7 has ORF status, its function being uncertain. The CDR3 extends over 15 amino acids. V dropped 5 bases and J dropped 2; count of bases not matched to a gene: 5. The CDR3 sequence: CASSPGLAAQETQYF. DNA for the CDR3: TGTGCCAGCAGTCCAGGACTAGCGGCTCAAGAGACCCAGTACTTC.